This T cell receptor (beta chain) stems from a study of cytomegalovirus exposure and HLA in healthy donors. As concerns this clone: No antigen is known for it.

Whole-study results and caveats: Indistinguishable V segments, including TRBV6-2 and TRBV6-3, were excluded. A later analysis linked 15,000 to 20,000 TCR beta sequences to HLA alleles at 0.05 false discovery rate. There were 164 TCR beta chains listed as cytomegalovirus-associated.

PCR involved 60 Vbeta and 13 Jbeta primers. Repertoires were generated with immunoSEQ multiplex PCR, while TCRdb's copy carries only in-frame clones and drops some. Among 120,000 or so clones listed, approximately 80% were seen once. Germline V gene sequence: CDR1 ENHRY, CDR2 SYGVKD. The CDR3 loop spans 15 amino acids. V gave up 4 bases and J gave up 5 bases, with 15 bases separating them. The clonotype originates from a human donor in good health. Sequences were obtained from PBMCs. The V and J genes are TRBV10-3 and TRBJ2-1; D perhaps matches TRBD2 (5 bases). This CDR3 reads CAISGPGGTNNEQFF. The CDR3 DNA reads TGTGCCATCAGTGGGCCAGGAGGAACTAACAATGAGCAGTTCTTC.